This is a list of T cell receptor beta chains from one sample in a study of T cell repertoires in ileal Crohn's disease. Clones were sequenced by immunoSEQ multiplex PCR, and TCRdb holds only the in-frame ones, with some missing. This table holds several thousand clones, roughly 79% found once. Specimen: ileal tissue. All receptors come from an adult with Crohn's disease. Each CDR3 is given with its conserved first and last residue. Each record gives: CDR3 DNA, CDR3 protein, D gene, V gene, clone size, J gene. The D gene is left open where the match is weak. The size field is filled for only some rows; it gives once, few, many or a size class.

cdr3_nt: TGTGCCACCTCACCCGGGGGGGATGTAGATACGCAGTATTTT; cdr3_aa: CATSPGGDVDTQYF; d_call: TRBD2; v_call: TRBV15; clone_size: -; j_call: TRBJ2-3
cdr3_nt: TGTGCCAGCAGCCAAGCGGGATTGGGTGGAAACATTCAGTACTTC; cdr3_aa: CASSQAGLGGNIQYF; d_call: -; v_call: TRBV14; clone_size: few; j_call: TRBJ2-4
cdr3_nt: TGTGCCAGCAGCTCCAGCTCCGGGACTTCGCTTTACGAGCAGTACTTC; cdr3_aa: CASSSSSGTSLYEQYF; d_call: -; v_call: TRBV11-2; clone_size: -; j_call: TRBJ2-7
cdr3_nt: TGTGCCAGCTCTTACAGCGGGAGGGCCTCCCACGAGCAGTACTTC; cdr3_aa: CASSYSGRASHEQYF; d_call: TRBD2; v_call: TRBV18; clone_size: -; j_call: TRBJ2-7
cdr3_nt: TGTGCCAGCAGCTTAGGGGCAGAGAATTCACCCCTCCACTTT; cdr3_aa: CASSLGAENSPLHF; d_call: -; v_call: TRBV11-2; clone_size: -; j_call: TRBJ1-6
cdr3_nt: TGTGCCAGCAACAGGGAGGGCTCACCCCTCCACTTT; cdr3_aa: CASNREGSPLHF; d_call: -; v_call: TRBV2; clone_size: -; j_call: TRBJ1-6
cdr3_nt: TGTGCCAGCTCACCGATCGACCTAGCGAGCTCCTACAATGAGCAGTTCTTC; cdr3_aa: CASSPIDLASSYNEQFF; d_call: -; v_call: TRBV18; clone_size: -; j_call: TRBJ2-1
cdr3_nt: TGTGCCAGCAGCATGAACAGGAGAAACTATGGCTACACCTTC; cdr3_aa: CASSMNRRNYGYTF; d_call: -; v_call: TRBV7-8; clone_size: -; j_call: TRBJ1-2
cdr3_nt: TGTGCCAGCAGCCCCCTATCGGGGGGGGGAGGCTACACCTTC; cdr3_aa: CASSPLSGGGGYTF; d_call: -; v_call: TRBV11-3; clone_size: few; j_call: TRBJ1-2
cdr3_nt: TGTGCCAGCAGCTCCCTCCCCGAGGTTCCCTACGAGCAGTACTTC; cdr3_aa: CASSSLPEVPYEQYF; d_call: -; v_call: TRBV7-9; clone_size: -; j_call: TRBJ2-7
cdr3_nt: TGTGCCAGCAACCGACTAGCGGGCTACAATGAGCAGTTCTTC; cdr3_aa: CASNRLAGYNEQFF; d_call: TRBD2; v_call: TRBV6-6; clone_size: -; j_call: TRBJ2-1
cdr3_nt: TGTGCCAGCAGCTTAAAGGCAGGGAAGGAGACCCAGTACTTC; cdr3_aa: CASSLKAGKETQYF; d_call: -; v_call: TRBV7-3; clone_size: -; j_call: TRBJ2-5
cdr3_nt: TGTGCCAGCAGTGCGCGGACTAGCGGAGGGACTTACAATGAGCAGTTCTTC; cdr3_aa: CASSARTSGGTYNEQFF; d_call: TRBD2; v_call: TRBV25-1; clone_size: few; j_call: TRBJ2-1
cdr3_nt: TGTGCCAGCAGCTACGACAGGGGCTGGGCTGAAGCTTTCTTT; cdr3_aa: CASSYDRGWAEAFF; d_call: TRBD1; v_call: TRBV7-2; clone_size: -; j_call: TRBJ1-1
cdr3_nt: TGTGCCAGCAGCGGGTTGGGTAGTCAGCCCCAGCATTTT; cdr3_aa: CASSGLGSQPQHF; d_call: -; v_call: TRBV2; clone_size: -; j_call: TRBJ1-5
cdr3_nt: TGTGCCAGCCGTGGTGTAGCGTACAATGAGCAGTTCTTC; cdr3_aa: CASRGVAYNEQFF; d_call: -; v_call: TRBV25-1; clone_size: -; j_call: TRBJ2-1
cdr3_nt: TGTGCCAGCAGCTTAGACCCGGGACACCCCCTTTCCCCGTACGAGCAGTACTTC; cdr3_aa: CASSLDPGHPLSPYEQYF; d_call: -; v_call: TRBV11-3; clone_size: -; j_call: TRBJ2-7
cdr3_nt: TGTGCCAGCACTATACCCCTCTCCTACGAGCAGTACTTC; cdr3_aa: CASTIPLSYEQYF; d_call: -; v_call: TRBV2; clone_size: -; j_call: TRBJ2-7
cdr3_nt: TGTGCCAGCAACGGAGAGAGTTACAATGAGCAGTTCTTC; cdr3_aa: CASNGESYNEQFF; d_call: -; v_call: TRBV7-9; clone_size: -; j_call: TRBJ2-1
cdr3_nt: TGTGCCAGTACCATTCGGGGGTCTGACCAGCCCCAGCATTTT; cdr3_aa: CASTIRGSDQPQHF; d_call: -; v_call: TRBV19; clone_size: -; j_call: TRBJ1-5
cdr3_nt: TGTGCCAGCAGTTACCTACGGGGGATCTCTGGAAACACCATATATTTT; cdr3_aa: CASSYLRGISGNTIYF; d_call: -; v_call: TRBV6-6; clone_size: few; j_call: TRBJ1-3
cdr3_nt: TGTGCCAGCAGTGACTCGGCCTCTGGGGCCAACGTCCTGACTTTC; cdr3_aa: CASSDSASGANVLTF; d_call: -; v_call: TRBV6-4; clone_size: -; j_call: TRBJ2-6
cdr3_nt: TGTGCCAGCAGAAGACAGGGGGCAACCGGGGAGCTGTTTTTT; cdr3_aa: CASRRQGATGELFF; d_call: TRBD1; v_call: TRBV6-5; clone_size: once; j_call: TRBJ2-2
cdr3_nt: TGCGCCAGCAGCTTGTCGACAGATAATACGCAGTATTTT; cdr3_aa: CASSLSTDNTQYF; d_call: -; v_call: TRBV5-1; clone_size: -; j_call: TRBJ2-3
cdr3_nt: TGTGCCAGCAGCTCGGACAGGAATCAGCCCCAGCATTTT; cdr3_aa: CASSSDRNQPQHF; d_call: TRBD1; v_call: TRBV7-2; clone_size: -; j_call: TRBJ1-5
cdr3_nt: TGTGCCAGCAGTGAAGTTGTCTCGGGTGCAGGGGATCAGCCCCAGCATTTT; cdr3_aa: CASSEVVSGAGDQPQHF; d_call: -; v_call: TRBV6-1; clone_size: once; j_call: TRBJ1-5
cdr3_nt: TGCGCCAGCAGCCAAACGCGCGGTGAGCAGTTCTTC; cdr3_aa: CASSQTRGEQFF; d_call: -; v_call: TRBV4-1; clone_size: -; j_call: TRBJ2-1
cdr3_nt: TGTGCCAGCAGTTTAGGGGCCGGAGATCAGCCCCAGCATTTT; cdr3_aa: CASSLGAGDQPQHF; d_call: -; v_call: TRBV27; clone_size: -; j_call: TRBJ1-5
cdr3_nt: TGCGCCAGCAGCGGCAGCGGGACTCACACCGGGGAGCTGTTTTTT; cdr3_aa: CASSGSGTHTGELFF; d_call: TRBD2; v_call: TRBV5-1; clone_size: -; j_call: TRBJ2-2
cdr3_nt: TGTGCCAGCAGTTACGGGGGGACCAATCAGCCCCAGCATTTT; cdr3_aa: CASSYGGTNQPQHF; d_call: -; v_call: TRBV6-5; clone_size: -; j_call: TRBJ1-5
cdr3_nt: TGTGCCAGCAGCGCGGGACTAGCGGACACCGGGGAGCTGTTTTTT; cdr3_aa: CASSAGLADTGELFF; d_call: TRBD2; v_call: TRBV7-2; clone_size: -; j_call: TRBJ2-2
cdr3_nt: TGTGCCAGCAGCGTTGGTAGCGGGAGCACAGGGGGCGGGGAGCTGTTTTTT; cdr3_aa: CASSVGSGSTGGGELFF; d_call: -; v_call: TRBV9; clone_size: -; j_call: TRBJ2-2
cdr3_nt: TGTGCCAGCAGCCAAGATACGCACAGGGAAGCTTTCTTT; cdr3_aa: CASSQDTHREAFF; d_call: -; v_call: TRBV4-2; clone_size: few; j_call: TRBJ1-1
cdr3_nt: TGTGCCAGCACCCAAAGGACAGGGGCCTATGGCTACACCTTC; cdr3_aa: CASTQRTGAYGYTF; d_call: TRBD1; v_call: TRBV7-2; clone_size: -; j_call: TRBJ1-2